The present entry profiles one T cell receptor (beta chain) with its context. The antigen is unknown. The sample is drawn from a study of cytomegalovirus exposure and HLA in healthy donors. General study points: Accounts indicate the classifier identified cytomegalovirus status with strong specificity and sensitivity. An analysis done earlier found most TCR beta V segments productive about 87% or about 30% of the time.

Primers: 60 Vbeta forward and 13 Jbeta reverse. The data were produced by immunoSEQ multiplex PCR, yet TCRdb's version contains in-frame clones alone and is incomplete. Among about 260,000 clones listed, about 83% were seen once. V lost 5 bases, J lost 2 bases, and 2 bases lay in between. The CDR3 totals 11 residues. Germline V CDR1 and CDR2: SGHNT, YENEEA. The genes are TRBV11-3 and TRBJ2-3; unclear D gene. Sequencing was performed on PBMCs. The sequence was collected from a woman between 35 and 50 years old in good health and CMV-seropositive. CDR3 in DNA: TGTGCCAGCAGCCTCACAGATACGCAGTATTTT. As protein: CASSLTDTQYF. Complete variable domain (other parts from reference TRBV11-3 and TRBJ2-3): EAGVVQSPRYKIIEKKQPVAFWCNPISGHNTLYWYLQNLGQGPELLIRYENEEAVDDSQLPKDRFSAERLKGVDSTLKIQPAELGDSAVYLCASSLTDTQYFGPGTRLTVL.